The 8 T cell receptor beta chains given below trace back to one sample, sequenced in a study of T-cell memory formation after mild COVID-19. Using its own MiXCR run on the 5' RACE reads, TCRdb lists one record per CDR3 protein. The sample has fewer than 75,000 distinct CDR3 sequences, about 12% seen once. Sequenced: PBMCs or a T cell subset sorted from them (not recorded which). These receptors were taken from a man younger than 35 who had mild COVID-19 (a few samples of this study predate the infection). Cell type and time point are not known.

In this sample, this clonotype turned up a few times. The V and J genes are TRBV10-3 and TRBJ2-5; no reliable D call. CDR3 length equals 16 residues. The germline V and J ends were trimmed by 0 bases and 0 bases, with 11 bases remaining between them. Germline loops: CDR1 ENHRY, CDR2 SYGVKD. The CDR3 DNA reads as TGTGCCATCAGTGAGTCGAGGTCCCGTTACCAAGAGACCCAGTACTTC. Its protein is CAISESRSRYQETQYF.

The chain recombines TRBV5-1 with TRBJ1-1; 7 bases are shared with TRBD1. In germline, CDR1 is SGHRS, CDR2 YFSETQ. This CDR3 comprises 14 residues. V lost 1 base to trimming and J lost 3 bases; unmatched junction nucleotides: 3. CDR3 nucleotide sequence: TGCGCCAGCAGCTTGCGACAGGGTCACACTGAAGCTTTCTTT. Its translation is CASSLRQGHTEAFF.

In its sample, this clonotype was seen a few times. The CDR3 sequence: CASSSEGQGIPYGYTF. The CDR3 DNA sequence: TGTGCCAGCAGTTCAGAAGGACAGGGTATACCCTATGGCTACACCTTC. This sequence joins TRBV28 and TRBJ1-2; TRBD1 agrees at 8 bases. The ends lost 4 bases at V and 4 bases at J; junction bases unmatched: 11. The germline V gene encodes CDR1 MDHEN and CDR2 SYDVKM. The CDR3 has 16 amino acids.

This chain connects TRBV4-2 to TRBJ2-1; D ambiguous. Trimming pared 0 bases from V and 0 bases from J, leaving 9 bases between. Looked up from germline, CDR1 is LGHNA and CDR2 is YNFKEQ. This CDR3 region has 16 residues. CDR3 in amino acids: CASSQDFRSSYNEQFF. The CDR3 bases are TGTGCCAGCAGCCAAGATTTTAGAAGCTCCTACAATGAGCAGTTCTTC.

This clonotype was seen a handful of times. The V and J genes are TRBV7-2 and TRBJ2-4; D gene uncertain. This CDR3 spans 14 amino acids. Per the germline V gene, CDR1 is SGHTA and CDR2 is FQGNSA. The germline V and J ends were trimmed by 0 bases and 8 bases, with 11 bases remaining between them. The CDR3: CASSLAGPRDIQYF. DNA for the CDR3: TGTGCCAGCAGCTTAGCAGGCCCTCGGGACATTCAGTACTTC. The variable domain in full, completed from reference TRBV7-2 and TRBJ2-4, reads GAGVSQSPSNKVTEKGKDVELRCDPISGHTALYWYRQSLGQGLEFLIYFQGNSAPDKSGLPSDRFSAERTGGSVSTLTIQRTQQEDSAVYLCASSLAGPRDIQYFGAGTRLSVL.

Only a few counts were recorded for this clonotype. The chain uses TRBV3-1 and TRBJ2-4, with D perhaps matching TRBD1 (6 bases). The CDR3 loop spans 16 amino acids. Germline CDR1 and CDR2: LGHDT and YNNKEL (reference sequence). The ends were cut back, 5 bases at V and 0 bases at J, with 14 bases in the middle. The CDR3 nucleotides read TGTGCCAGCAGCTCCAGACAACAGGGAGCCAAAAACATTCAGTACTTC. Protein sequence: CASSSRQQGAKNIQYF.

This clonotype was counted many times. V is TRBV7-2 and J is TRBJ2-3, with 7 bases matching TRBD2. Germline V gives CDR1 SGHTA, CDR2 FQGNSA. The CDR3 runs 15 residues. The V gene end was trimmed by 0 bases and the J gene end by 7 bases; junction bases not matched to a gene: 7. Here the CDR3 DNA reads TGTGCCAGCAGCTTAGCGTGGACTAGAGCAAATACGCAGTATTTT. This codes for CASSLAWTRANTQYF.

The J gene is TRBJ1-2, the V gene TRBV6-2 or TRBV6-3; D remains ambiguous. There are 12 residues in the CDR3. Trimming took off 7 bases at V and 5 bases at J, with 11 bases between the two ends. Germline CDR1 reads MNHEY; CDR2 reads SVGEGT. DNA of the CDR3: TGTGCCAGCAACAGAGAGGGATATGGCTACACCTTC. This codes for CASNREGYGYTF.